This T cell receptor (beta chain) was identified in a study of cytomegalovirus exposure and HLA in healthy donors. The CDR3 is made up of 17 amino acids. The germline CDR1 and CDR2 sequences are SNHLY and FYNNEI. After removal of 6 bases from V and 1 base from J, the junction contained 11 bases not matched to a gene. The protocol was immunoSEQ multiplex PCR, while the TCRdb copy is restricted to in-frame clones and leaves out a portion. The table has about 330,000 clones, just over 85% seen once. A few counts support this clone. Sequences were obtained from PBMCs. The source of this sequence is a young woman in good health and CMV-seronegative. The rearrangement uses TRBV2 and TRBJ2-1, with 8 bases aligning to TRBD1. The chain's CDR3 is CASSREGQVRSYNEQFF. Written as DNA, the CDR3 is TGTGCCAGCAGCAGAGAGGGACAGGTACGTTCCTACAATGAGCAGTTCTTC.